The clone carrying this TCR beta chain was observed at least ten times. This specimen comes from a study of T cells in Graves' hyperthyroidism and ophthalmopathy. Participants, patients aged 18 to 65, had newly diagnosed hyperthyroidism with a duration under 2 months. Investigators excluded patients with uncontrolled infection, other autoimmune disease, pregnancy or lactation. Diagnostic assessment was based on clinical symptoms, serum thyroxine and TRAb, thyroid ultrasound and orbital computed tomography. Trimming stripped 7 bases from V and 1 base from J, with 10 bases between. Per germline, CDR1 SNHLY and CDR2 FYNNEI. The CDR3 is made up of 13 amino acids. TCR beta CDR3 region amplification was performed from RNA transcripts. HTBI primers were employed in a first-round RT-PCR of the TCR CDR3. Each CDR3 protein gets one entry after TCRdb re-called the multiplex PCR reads with MiXCR. The table includes around 450,000 distinct CDR3 sequences, 15% to 19% detected once.

The specimen sequenced was blood. The sequence was obtained from a woman aged 18 to 35 with Graves' hyperthyroidism. This sequence joins TRBV2 and TRBJ2-5; D is uncertain. The CDR3 DNA follows: TGTGCCAGCACCACCAGGACCCAAGAGACCCAGTACTTC. This codes for CASTTRTQETQYF.